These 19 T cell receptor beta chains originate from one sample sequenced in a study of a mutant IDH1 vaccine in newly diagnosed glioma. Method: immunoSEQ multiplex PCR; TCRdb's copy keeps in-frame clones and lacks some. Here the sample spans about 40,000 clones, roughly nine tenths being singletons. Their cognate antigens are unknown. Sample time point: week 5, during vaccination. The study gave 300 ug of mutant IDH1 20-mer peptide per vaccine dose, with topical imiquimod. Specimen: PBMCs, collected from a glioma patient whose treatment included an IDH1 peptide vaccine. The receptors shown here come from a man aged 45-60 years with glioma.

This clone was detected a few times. In DNA, the CDR3 is TGTGCCAGCAGTTACTCGACTAGCGGGGGAGCAGAGCAGTTCTTC. Its translation: CASSYSTSGGAEQFF. The chain joins TRBV6-6 to TRBJ2-1; TRBD2 matches at 12 bases. The CDR3 totals 15 residues. V shed 0 bases, J shed 10 bases, and the junction held 4 bases outside the gene matches. Germline V lookup: CDR1 MNHNY, CDR2 SVGAGI (reference sequence).

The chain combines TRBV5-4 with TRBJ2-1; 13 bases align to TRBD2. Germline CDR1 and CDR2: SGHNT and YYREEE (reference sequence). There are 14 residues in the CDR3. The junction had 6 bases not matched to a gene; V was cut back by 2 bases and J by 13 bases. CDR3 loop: CASSLRTSGSGQFF. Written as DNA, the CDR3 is TGTGCCAGCAGCTTACGGACTAGCGGGAGCGGACAGTTCTTC.

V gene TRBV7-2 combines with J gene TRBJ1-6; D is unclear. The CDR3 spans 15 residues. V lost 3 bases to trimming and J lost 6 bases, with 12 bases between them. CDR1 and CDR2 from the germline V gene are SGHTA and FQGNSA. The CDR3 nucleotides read TGTGCCAGCAGCTTTATAGGGCGGGCTAATTCACCCCTCCACTTT. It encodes CASSFIGRANSPLHF.

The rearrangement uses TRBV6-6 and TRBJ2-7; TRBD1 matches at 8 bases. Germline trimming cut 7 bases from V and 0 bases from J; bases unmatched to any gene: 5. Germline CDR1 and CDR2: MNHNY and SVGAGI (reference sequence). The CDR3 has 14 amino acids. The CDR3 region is CASIQGAYSYEQYF. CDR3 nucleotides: TGTGCCAGCATCCAGGGGGCTTACTCCTACGAGCAGTACTTC.

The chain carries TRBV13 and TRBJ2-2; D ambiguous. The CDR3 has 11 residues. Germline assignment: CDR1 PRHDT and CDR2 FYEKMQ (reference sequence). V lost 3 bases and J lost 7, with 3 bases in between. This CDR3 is CASSFDGELFF. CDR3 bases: TGTGCCAGCAGCTTCGACGGGGAGCTGTTTTTT.

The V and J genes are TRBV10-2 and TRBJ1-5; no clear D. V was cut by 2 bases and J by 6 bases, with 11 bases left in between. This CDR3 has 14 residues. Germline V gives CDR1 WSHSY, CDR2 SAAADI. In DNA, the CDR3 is TGCGCCAGCAGTGAGAGGAGGTCGTTTCAGCCCCAGCATTTT. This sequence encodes CASSERRSFQPQHF.

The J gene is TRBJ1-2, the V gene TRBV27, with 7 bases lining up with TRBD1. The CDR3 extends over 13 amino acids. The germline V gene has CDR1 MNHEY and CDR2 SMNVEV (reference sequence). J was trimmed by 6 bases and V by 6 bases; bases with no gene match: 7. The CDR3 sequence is CASRWGQRDGYTF. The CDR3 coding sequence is TGTGCCAGCAGATGGGGACAGAGGGATGGCTACACCTTC.

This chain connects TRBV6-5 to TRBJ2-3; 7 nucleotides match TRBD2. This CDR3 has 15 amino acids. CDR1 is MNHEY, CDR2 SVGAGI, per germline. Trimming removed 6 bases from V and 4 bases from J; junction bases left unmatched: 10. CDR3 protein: CASSPGTTIADTQYF. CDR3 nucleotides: TGTGCCAGCAGCCCCGGGACTACGATTGCAGATACGCAGTATTTT.

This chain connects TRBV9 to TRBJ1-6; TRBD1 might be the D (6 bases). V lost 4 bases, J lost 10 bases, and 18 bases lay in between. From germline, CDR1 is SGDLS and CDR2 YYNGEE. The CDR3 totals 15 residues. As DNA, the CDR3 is TGTGCCAGCAGCCCAGGGGACGCAACTTACTCACCCCTCCACTTT. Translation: CASSPGDATYSPLHF.

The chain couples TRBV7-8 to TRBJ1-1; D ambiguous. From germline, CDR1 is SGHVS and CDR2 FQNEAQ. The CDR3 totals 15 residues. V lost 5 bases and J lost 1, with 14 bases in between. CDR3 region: CASSPEAVGNTEAFF. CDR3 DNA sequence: TGTGCCAGCAGCCCCGAAGCCGTGGGGAACACTGAAGCTTTCTTT.

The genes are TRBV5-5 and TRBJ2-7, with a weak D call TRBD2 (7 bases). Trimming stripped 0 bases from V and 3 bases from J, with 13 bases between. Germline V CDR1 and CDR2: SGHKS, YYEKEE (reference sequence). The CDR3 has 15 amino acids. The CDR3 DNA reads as TGTGCCAGCAGCTTGGCCGGGGGGCTAGGCTACGAGCAGTACTTC. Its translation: CASSLAGGLGYEQYF.

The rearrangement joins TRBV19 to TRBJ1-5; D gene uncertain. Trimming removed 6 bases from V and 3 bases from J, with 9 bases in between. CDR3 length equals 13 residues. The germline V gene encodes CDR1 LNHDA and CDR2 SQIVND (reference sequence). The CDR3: CASRGTYNQPQHF. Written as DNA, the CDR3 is TGTGCCAGTAGGGGAACTTACAATCAGCCCCAGCATTTT. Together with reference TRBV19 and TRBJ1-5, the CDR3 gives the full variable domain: DGGITQSPKYLFRKEGQNVTLSCEQNLNHDAMYWYRQDPGQGLRLIYYSQIVNDFQKGDIAEGYSVSREKKESFPLTVTSAQKNPTAFYLCASRGTYNQPQHFGDGTRLSIL.

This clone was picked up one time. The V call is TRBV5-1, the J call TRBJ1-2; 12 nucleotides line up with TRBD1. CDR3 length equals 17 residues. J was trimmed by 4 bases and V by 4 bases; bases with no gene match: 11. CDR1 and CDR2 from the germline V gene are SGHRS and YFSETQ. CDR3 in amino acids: CASSPWDRGRRTYGYTF. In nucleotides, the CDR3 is TGCGCCAGCAGCCCGTGGGACAGGGGGCGTCGGACCTATGGCTACACCTTC.

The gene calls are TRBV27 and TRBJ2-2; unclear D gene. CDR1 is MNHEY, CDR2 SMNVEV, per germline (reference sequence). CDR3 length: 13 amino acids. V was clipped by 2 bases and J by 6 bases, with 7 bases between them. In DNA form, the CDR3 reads TGTGCCAGCAGTTTAAATAGTGCCGGGGAGCTGTTTTTT. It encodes CASSLNSAGELFF.

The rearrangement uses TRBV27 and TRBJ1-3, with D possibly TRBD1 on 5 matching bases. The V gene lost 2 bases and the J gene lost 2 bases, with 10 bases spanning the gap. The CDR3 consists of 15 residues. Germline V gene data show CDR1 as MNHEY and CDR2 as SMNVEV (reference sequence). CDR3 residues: CASSLGAGTGNTIYF. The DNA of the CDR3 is TGTGCCAGCAGTTTAGGGGCAGGGACTGGAAACACCATATATTTT.

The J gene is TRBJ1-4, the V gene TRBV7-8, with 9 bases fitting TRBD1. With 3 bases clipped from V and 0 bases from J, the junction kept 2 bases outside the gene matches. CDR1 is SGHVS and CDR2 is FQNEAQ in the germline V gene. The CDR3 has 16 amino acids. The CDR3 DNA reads TGTGCCAGCAGCTTCGACAGGGGGTCAACTAATGAAAAACTGTTTTTT. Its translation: CASSFDRGSTNEKLFF.

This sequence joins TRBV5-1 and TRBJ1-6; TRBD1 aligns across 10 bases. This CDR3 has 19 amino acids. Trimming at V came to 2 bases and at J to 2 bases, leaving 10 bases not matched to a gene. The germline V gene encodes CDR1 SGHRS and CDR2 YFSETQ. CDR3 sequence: CASSLRDRGSATYNSPLHF. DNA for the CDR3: TGCGCCAGCAGCTTAAGGGACAGGGGCTCAGCGACCTATAATTCACCCCTCCACTTT. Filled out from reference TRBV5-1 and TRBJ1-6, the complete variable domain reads KAGVTQTPRYLIKTRGQQVTLSCSPISGHRSVSWYQQTPGQGLQFLFEYFSETQRNKGNFPGRFSGRQFSNSRSEMNVSTLELGDSALYLCASSLRDRGSATYNSPLHFGNGTRLTVT.

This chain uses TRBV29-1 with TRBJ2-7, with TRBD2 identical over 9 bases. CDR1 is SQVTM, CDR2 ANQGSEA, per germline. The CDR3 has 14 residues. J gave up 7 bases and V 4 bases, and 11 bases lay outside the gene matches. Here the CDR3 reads CSVGMTSGMEEQYF. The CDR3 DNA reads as TGCAGCGTTGGGATGACTAGCGGCATGGAGGAGCAGTACTTC.

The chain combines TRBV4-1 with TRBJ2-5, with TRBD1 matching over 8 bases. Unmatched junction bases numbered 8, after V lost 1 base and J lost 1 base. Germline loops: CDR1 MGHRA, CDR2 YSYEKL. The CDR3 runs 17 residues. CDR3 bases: TGCGCCAGCAGCCAAGGGGTTTCCGGGACAGGCCAAGAGACCCAGTACTTC. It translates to CASSQGVSGTGQETQYF.